This TCR beta chain comes out of a study of shared clonotypes between healthy human individuals (dated by TCRdb to 2020 to 2022). Context from the whole study: The cohort included three men and a couple of women between 18 and 49 years of age. For each donor, CD4 naive and CD4 memory were each run on three plates, CD8 naive on two plates, and CD8 memory on one plate. To estimate repertoire size and how much clonotype sharing occurs between individuals, the study deeply sequenced the blood TCR repertoires of roughly 5 healthy adults. To increase sequencing depth and limit assay-specific biases, different laboratories used diverse techniques to prepare libraries and sequence TCR repertoires. Leukapheresis yielded between about 0.94 and 10 billion PBMCs per donor. The paper's findings and limits, for the study overall: Clonotypes shared by all four sorted-subset donors showed higher generation probabilities than non-shared clonotypes. Because the study included only a small number of donors, the genetic and exposure-history diversity represented was limited. Naive subsets generally had larger estimated clonotype richness than memory subsets did. Even with the large sequencing depth, rarefaction of the sorted-subset datasets indicated that sequencing was incomplete. Pairwise subsampling indicated that sequencing depth was expected to affect the degree of clonotype sharing among donors. Sampling was restricted to blood, and TCR repertoires in tissue are likely to differ from TCR repertoires in blood. Roughly 5.2% of naive CD4, 3% to 3.5% of naive CD8, 2.3% of memory CD4, and about 0.4% of memory CD8 clonotypes were shared across several donors.

This clone was seen only once. What antigen it recognizes has not been identified. Base qualities are not at hand, and no much larger clone is one base apart. CD8 naive samples were CD45RO-negative cells positively selected for CCR7, giving a CD45RA+CCR7+ population that excluded TemRA cells. Healthy HIV-negative adults with no recently reported acute infections or vaccinations were included as donors. Only Caucasian adults living in Nashville, Tennessee, USA were represented among the donors. After blood collection by leukapheresis, PBMCs were isolated using Ficoll-Histopaque density gradient centrifugation and then cryopreserved in the vapor phase of liquid nitrogen. Analytical flow cytometry was used to check the purity and quantity of each magnetically sorted T cell population. Genomic DNA was isolated from each sorted fraction and quantified by UV absorbance on a Nanodrop 2000c. TCR CDR3 regions were amplified from genomic DNA by multiplex PCR using the deep immunoSEQ assay. For each cell subset, the extracted genomic DNA was distributed evenly across all wells of several immunoSEQ 96-well plates, and each plate served as one replicate. Each replicate PCR for sorted subsets received about 210 ng genomic DNA, equal to 30,000 or so T cell genomes. Purified libraries were quantified with a Qubit 3.0 fluorometer, sized on a Bioanalyzer 2100, and re-quantified with the KAPA Library Quantification kit. Every immunoSEQ 96-well plate was sequenced on a dedicated single-read 150-cycle Illumina NextSeq 550 flow cell. Per the source publication's procedure: Because the immunoSEQ output held only junctional sequences and lacked quality scores, the filtering could not match the filtering applied to full-length reads. Sequences were annotated with PyIR, a Python wrapper for IgBLAST v1.9, and V/J genes and CDR3 were assigned using IMGT germline references. Reads were filtered out if the reads had weak V/J assignments (E-value above 1e-6), no CDR3, stop codons, out-of-frame junctions, or ambiguous translated residues. V3J clonotypes were defined as sequences sharing the same inferred V gene, J gene, and CDR3 amino acid sequence. To compute the percentage overlap between repertoires, the number of shared unique clonotypes was divided by the size of the smaller repertoire. Repertoire richness was assessed with RTK rarefaction, the Chao1 estimator, and Recon v2.1 estimates of unobserved clonotypes. For all TCRbeta clonotypes obtained by the gDNA method from several donors, generation probabilities were computed with OLGA. Here the immuneACCESS table is served through TCRdb, limited to in-frame sequences with V and J called. Missing clones are a known gap in these copies; in checked studies unresolved V genes cover under half, and the rest lacks a known reason. The D gene and trimming were derived from the DNA, and the V and J assignments and clone size from that table. The sample table lists under 2,000,000 clones, around 96% of them with a count of one. 1.2% of the sample lies in the top ten.

For CDR1 and CDR2, the germline V gene lists SGDLS and YYNGEE. Trimming takes 3 bases off V and 5 bases off J; junction bases not matched to a gene: 5. The CDR3 starts with the cysteine, ends with the phenylalanine, and has 15 residues. Only the CDR3 DNA is retained, 45 bases long and in frame from the first base. The V and J segments used are TRBV9 and TRBJ2-1; 10 nucleotides in the junction match TRBD2. The sample consisted of naive CD8+ T cells sorted from blood. The cell subset or site label on this specimen signifies: CD45RA+CCR7+. The receptor comes from a man younger than 35 in good health. The CDR3 loop reads CASSAEGLANNEQFF. The sequenced DNA: TGTGCCAGCAGCGCAGAGGGACTAGCGAACAATGAGCAGTTCTTC.